This T cell receptor beta chain was sequenced in a study of PD-L1 blockade in urothelial cancer. Study in general: Each patient had 0 to 3 earlier chemotherapy regimens. Blood was subjected to analysis at 3 weeks (second dose) and 6 weeks following treatment start. Specimens of blood held a median count of roughly 150,000 T cells.

The time point was: pretreatment peripheral blood. Trimming took 4 bases from V and 2 from J, leaving 15 bases between them. Germline V gene data show CDR1 as SGHTS and CDR2 as YDEGEE. This CDR3 has 15 residues. Data came from immunoSEQ multiplex PCR; TCRdb stores just in-frame clones and leaves some out. The table shows tens of thousands of clones, with almost 90% occurring only once. This clonotype was obtained from a man between 60 and 75 years old with urothelial cancer. The sample in question was PBMCs, obtained around atezolizumab (anti-PD-L1) treatment. This rearrangement joins TRBV5-8 to TRBJ1-2; tentatively, D is TRBD1 (5 bases). The CDR3 protein is CASSRTRDGNYGYTF. For the CDR3, the DNA is TGTGCCAGCAGCCGGACTAGGGACGGCAACTATGGCTACACCTTC.